Below, one T cell receptor (beta chain) is given with its context. The repertoire was sequenced with immunoSEQ multiplex PCR; TCRdb's copy has only in-frame clones and lacks some. The table lists about 140,000 clones, around 90% of them singletons, with approximately 2.5% in the top ten. This specimen belongs to a study of blood T cell repertoires in COVID-19. At the level of the study: Samples taken during acute and convalescent COVID-19 were collected in the United States, Italy and Spain. From T cells, B-cell-depleted T cells, or PBMCs came the material, which was cDNA or gDNA.

During active infection, Seattle patients enrolled and were then monitored through disease. V was trimmed by 5 bases and J by 5 bases, leaving 20 bases between them. The CDR3 length is 16 residues. From germline, CDR1 is MDHEN and CDR2 SYDVKM. The receptor was isolated from a human donor with COVID-19, enrolled during active disease. The donor label of this sample is uncertain. Material: peripheral blood. The chain recombines TRBV28 with TRBJ2-3; D gene ambiguous. The DNA for the CDR3 is TGTGCCAGCAGTCTTCATAATGGGCTCTTGGGAGATACGCAGTATTTT. The encoded protein is CASSLHNGLLGDTQYF.